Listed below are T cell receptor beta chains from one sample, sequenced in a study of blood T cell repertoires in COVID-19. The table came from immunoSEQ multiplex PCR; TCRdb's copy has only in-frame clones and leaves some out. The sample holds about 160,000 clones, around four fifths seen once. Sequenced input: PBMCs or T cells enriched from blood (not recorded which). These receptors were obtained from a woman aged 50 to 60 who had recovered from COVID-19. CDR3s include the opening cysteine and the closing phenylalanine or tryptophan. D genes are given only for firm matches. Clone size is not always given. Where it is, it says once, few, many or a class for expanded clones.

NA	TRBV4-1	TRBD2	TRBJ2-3	CASSQESGGTDTQYF	TGCGCCAGCAGCCAAGAAAGCGGGGGCACAGATACGCAGTATTTT
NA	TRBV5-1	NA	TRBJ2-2	CASHRAGNTGELFF	TGCGCCTCCCACCGGGCGGGGAACACCGGGGAGCTGTTTTTT
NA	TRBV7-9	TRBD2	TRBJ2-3	CASSFSSGGDTQYF	TGTGCCAGCAGCTTTTCAAGCGGGGGAGATACGCAGTATTTT
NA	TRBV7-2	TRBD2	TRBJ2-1	CASSFSRGSSYNEQFF	TGTGCCAGCAGCTTTAGCCGCGGGAGCTCCTACAATGAGCAGTTCTTC
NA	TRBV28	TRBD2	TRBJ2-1	CASGKALAGVDEQFF	TGTGCCAGCGGCAAGGCACTAGCGGGAGTCGATGAGCAGTTCTTC
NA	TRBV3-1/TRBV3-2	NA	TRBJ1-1	CASSHYFGVNTEAFF	TGTGCCAGCAGCCATTACTTCGGGGTGAACACTGAAGCTTTCTTT
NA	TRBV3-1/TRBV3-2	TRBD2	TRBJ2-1	CASSQFASGRAEQFF	TGTGCCAGCAGCCAATTCGCTAGCGGGAGAGCTGAGCAGTTCTTC
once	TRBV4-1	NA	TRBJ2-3	CASSQEFRGTDTQYF	TGCGCCAGCAGCCAAGAATTCCGGGGCACAGATACGCAGTATTTT
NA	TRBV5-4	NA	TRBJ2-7	CASSLARSVDEQYF	TGTGCCAGCAGCTTGGCCCGTTCGGTGGACGAGCAGTACTTC
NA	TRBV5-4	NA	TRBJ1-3	CASSSTSSGNTIYF	TGTGCCAGCAGCTCCACCAGCTCTGGAAACACCATATATTTT
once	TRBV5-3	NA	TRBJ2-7	CAGYYLGGPTYEQYF	TGTGCCGGTTACTACCTCGGGGGGCCAACCTACGAGCAGTACTTC
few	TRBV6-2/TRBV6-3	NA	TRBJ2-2	CASSPVPRSGELFF	TGTGCCAGCAGCCCGGTGCCGAGAAGCGGGGAGCTGTTTTTT
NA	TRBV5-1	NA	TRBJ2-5	CASSLGGGPSETQYF	TGCGCCAGCAGCTTGGGAGGTGGCCCTTCAGAGACCCAGTACTTC
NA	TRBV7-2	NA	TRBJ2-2	CASSQRGSGFTGELFF	TGTGCCAGCAGCCAGAGGGGTAGCGGTTTCACCGGGGAGCTGTTTTTT
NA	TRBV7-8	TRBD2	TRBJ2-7	CASSSSTSGRTYEQYF	TGTGCCAGCAGCTCCTCGACTAGCGGGAGGACTTACGAGCAGTACTTC
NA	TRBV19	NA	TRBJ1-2	CASSPGGMQRSGYTF	TGTGCCAGTAGTCCAGGAGGAATGCAGAGGTCTGGCTACACCTTC
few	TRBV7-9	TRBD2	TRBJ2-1	CASSGPGTSGSYNEQFF	TGTGCCAGCAGCGGACCGGGGACTAGCGGGAGCTACAATGAGCAGTTCTTC
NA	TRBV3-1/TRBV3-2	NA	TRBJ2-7	CASSQGTEIYEQYF	TGTGCCAGCAGCCAAGGGACAGAGATTTACGAGCAGTACTTC
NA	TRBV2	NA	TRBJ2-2	CASSETGRQNTGELFF	TGTGCCAGCAGTGAAACGGGGAGGCAGAACACCGGGGAGCTGTTTTTT
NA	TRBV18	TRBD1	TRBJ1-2	CASSARDRALLNYGYTF	TGTGCCAGCTCAGCCCGGGACAGGGCCCTCCTTAACTATGGCTACACCTTC
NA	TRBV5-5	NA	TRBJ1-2	CASSLDIIRYTF	TGTGCCAGCAGCTTGGACATTATTCGCTACACCTTC
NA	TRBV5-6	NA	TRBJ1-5	CASSLSPDQPQHF	TGTGCCAGCAGCTTGAGTCCGGATCAGCCCCAGCATTTT
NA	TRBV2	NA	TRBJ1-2	CASGEGQKHGYTF	TGTGCCAGCGGCGAGGGACAAAAACATGGCTACACCTTC
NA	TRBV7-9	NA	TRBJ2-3	CASRGASDTQYF	TGTGCCAGCAGAGGGGCGTCAGATACGCAGTATTTT
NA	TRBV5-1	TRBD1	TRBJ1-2	CASSPGQAIYGYTF	TGCGCCAGCAGCCCCGGACAGGCTATCTATGGCTACACCTTC
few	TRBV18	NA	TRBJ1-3	CASSPQFDSGNTIYF	TGTGCCAGCTCACCGCAGTTCGACTCTGGAAACACCATATATTTT
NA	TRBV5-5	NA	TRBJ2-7	CASSLVGGEQYF	TGTGCCAGCAGCTTGGTGGGGGGCGAGCAGTACTTC
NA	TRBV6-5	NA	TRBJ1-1	CASSSTMNTEAFF	TGTGCCAGCAGTTCAACTATGAACACTGAAGCTTTCTTT
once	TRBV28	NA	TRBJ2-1	CASSTTRTFGNEQFF	TGTGCCAGCAGCACGACTAGGACCTTTGGGAATGAGCAGTTCTTC
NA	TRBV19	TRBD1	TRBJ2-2	CASIPGQRNTGELFF	TGTGCCAGTATCCCGGGACAGAGGAACACCGGGGAGCTGTTTTTT
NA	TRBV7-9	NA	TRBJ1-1	CASLQLNTEAFF	TGTGCCAGCCTACAGCTGAACACTGAAGCTTTCTTT
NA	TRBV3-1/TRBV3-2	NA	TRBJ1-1	CASSPLTGRKAFF	TGTGCCAGCAGCCCTTTAACAGGGAGAAAAGCTTTCTTT
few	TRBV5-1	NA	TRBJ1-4	CASSLKGPATNEKLFF	TGCGCCAGCAGCTTAAAGGGGCCTGCAACTAATGAAAAACTGTTTTTT
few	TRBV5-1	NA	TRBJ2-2	CASSLGDAGYTGELFF	TGCGCCAGCAGCCTGGGGGACGCGGGGTACACCGGGGAGCTGTTTTTT
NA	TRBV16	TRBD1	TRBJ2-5	CASSQTGVRETQYF	TGTGCCAGCAGCCAGACAGGGGTTCGAGAGACCCAGTACTTC
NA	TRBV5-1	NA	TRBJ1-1	CASSVGATNTEAFF	TGCGCCAGCAGCGTGGGAGCCACGAACACTGAAGCTTTCTTT
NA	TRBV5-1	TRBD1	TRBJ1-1	CASSLTGGGRGTEAFF	TGCGCCAGCAGCTTAACAGGGGGCGGTAGGGGTACTGAAGCTTTCTTT
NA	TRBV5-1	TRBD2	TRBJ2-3	CASRGGQWTSGYTDTQYF	TGCGCCAGCAGGGGGGGACAATGGACTAGCGGCTACACAGATACGCAGTATTTT
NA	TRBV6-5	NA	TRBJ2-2	CASSPGLVNTGELFF	TGTGCCAGCTCTCCGGGACTGGTTAACACCGGGGAGCTGTTTTTT
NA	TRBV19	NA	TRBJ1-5	CASSIGGRDQPQHF	TGTGCCAGTAGTATAGGAGGCAGAGATCAGCCCCAGCATTTT
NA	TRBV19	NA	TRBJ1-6	CASSIVQGGNSPLHF	TGTGCCAGTAGTATAGTCCAGGGCGGCAATTCACCCCTCCACTTT